The 8 T cell receptor beta chains reported below all come from one sample, sequenced in a study of human T cells and chemical hapten exposure. TCRdb re-called the RACE reads with MiXCR, one entry per CDR3 protein. The sample lists approximately 80,000 distinct CDR3 sequences, about 11% occurring once. Sample time point: patch test 1, 2 weeks after DPC sensitization. The sample's treatment: therapeutic diphenylcyclopropenone sensitization with weekly scalp DPC. The input for sequencing was whole blood, taken in connection with sensitization to the hapten diphenylcyclopropenone (DPC). The source of these receptors is a woman aged 45-60 years with alopecia areata. Some clones in this sample may be carry-over from other donors' samples.

The table lists this clonotype with a few counts. The chain links TRBV9 to TRBJ1-1; D may be TRBD1 (6 bases). V dropped 3 bases and J dropped 1 base, with 13 bases sitting between them. CDR1 and CDR2 (germline): SGDLS, YYNGEE. The CDR3 is 15 amino acids. CDR3 loop: CASSAEQGANTEAFF. In DNA, the CDR3 is TGTGCCAGCAGCGCCGAACAGGGAGCGAACACTGAAGCTTTCTTT.

This clonotype was counted a few times. The rearrangement joins TRBV7-9 to TRBJ2-7; a possible D gene is TRBD2 (5 bases). The V end was cut by 5 bases, the J end by 3 bases, with 17 bases between. This CDR3 is built from 15 residues. Germline V lookup: CDR1 SEHNR, CDR2 FQNEAQ (reference sequence). The CDR3 DNA is TGTGCCAGCAGCCCTAGGACCGGGGTGAACTACGAGCAGTACTTC. Its protein product is CASSPRTGVNYEQYF.

This clonotype was seen a few times. V usage is TRBV5-1 and J usage is TRBJ2-2; D remains unclear. The V and J ends lost 2 bases and 8 bases respectively, with 16 bases between them. Germline V gives CDR1 SGHRS, CDR2 YFSETQ. This CDR3 has 15 amino acids. CDR3 bases: TGCGCCAGCAGCTTCGGGTCGGCGGACCCAGGGGAGCTGTTTTTT. Amino acids: CASSFGSADPGELFF.

This clonotype was counted many times. The chain employs TRBV7-2 and TRBJ1-5, with TRBD1 matching over 7 bases. CDR3 size: 15 residues. In germline, CDR1 is SGHTA, CDR2 FQGNSA. V trimming: 1 base; J trimming: 9 bases; junction bases outside the gene matches: 9. CDR3 in DNA: TGTGCCAGCAGCTTAGAGGGACAGCCTGTGGCGCCCCAGCATTTT. The encoded protein is CASSLEGQPVAPQHF.

This clonotype turned up a few times. The junction shows a germline mismatch at one end, possibly a read error. The chain is built from TRBV4-2 and TRBJ1-2; 9 bases map to TRBD1. CDR1 is LGHNA, CDR2 YNFKEQ, per germline. This CDR3 has 13 amino acids. CDR3 DNA: TGTGCCAGCAGCCAAGATATTGGGACAGGGCCTCTCTTC. Translated: CASSQDIGTGPLF.

This clonotype was observed at least ten times. The chain uses TRBV12-3 or TRBV12-4 and TRBJ2-3, with D possibly matching TRBD2 (6 bases). V was cut by 5 bases and J by 0 bases, with 15 bases left in between. This CDR3 is built from 16 residues. CDR3 region: CASSLTTSPSTDTQYF. Written as DNA, the CDR3 is TGTGCCAGCAGTCTTACAACTAGCCCCAGCACAGATACGCAGTATTTT.

The chain employs TRBV20-1 and TRBJ1-4, with unresolved D. Per the germline V gene, CDR1 is DFQATT and CDR2 is SNEGSKA (reference sequence). There are 15 residues in the CDR3. The ends were cut back, 2 bases at V and 0 bases at J, with 10 bases in the middle. CDR3 DNA: TGCAGTGCTAGACTGTACCTTGCAACTAATGAAAAACTGTTTTTT. Translating gives CSARLYLATNEKLFF.

The V call is TRBV28, the J call TRBJ2-3; 15 bases map to TRBD2. The germline CDR1 and CDR2 sequences are MDHEN and SYDVKM. The ends lost 3 bases at V and 0 bases at J; junction bases unmatched: 7. This CDR3 region has 19 residues. CDR3 in DNA: TGTGCCAGCAGTTTTTGGACTAGCGGGAGGGGTAGTAGCACAGATACGCAGTATTTT. It codes for CASSFWTSGRGSSTDTQYF.